Listed below are T cell receptor beta chains from one sample, sequenced in a study of CD8 T cells in Susac syndrome. TCRdb re-called the immunoSEQ multiplex PCR reads with MiXCR, one entry per CDR3 protein. The sample carries tens of thousands of distinct CDR3 sequences, 95% recorded once. The sequenced sample was CD8+ T cells from PBMCs. These receptors all stem from a human donor with Susac syndrome. Each CDR3 is given with its conserved first and last residue. The order of the fields is CDR3 protein, CDR3 DNA, D gene, clone size, J gene, V gene, CDR3 length. D genes are given only for firm matches. Clone size is given for some rows only: seen once, a few or many times, or a class if the clone is expanded.

CDR3 protein: CSAAGLAGYNEQFF
CDR3 DNA: TGCAGTGCCGCGGGACTAGCGGGGTACAATGAGCAGTTCTTC
D gene: TRBD2
clone size: NA
J gene: TRBJ2-1
V gene: TRBV20-1
CDR3 length: 14

CDR3 protein: CSVEDYSTDTQYF
CDR3 DNA: TGCAGCGTTGAGGACTATAGCACAGATACGCAGTATTTT
D gene: NA
clone size: NA
J gene: TRBJ2-3
V gene: TRBV29-1
CDR3 length: 13

CDR3 protein: CASSLYSEETQYF
CDR3 DNA: TGTGCCAGCAGCTTATACTCCGAAGAGACCCAGTACTTC
D gene: NA
clone size: NA
J gene: TRBJ2-5
V gene: TRBV7-9
CDR3 length: 13

CDR3 protein: CASSRTPSEGGDIQYF
CDR3 DNA: TGTGCCAGCAGTCGAACGCCTAGCGAAGGAGGTGACATTCAGTACTTC
D gene: NA
clone size: once
J gene: TRBJ2-4
V gene: TRBV28
CDR3 length: 16

CDR3 protein: CASSQDWDSGLNEQYF
CDR3 DNA: TGCGCCAGCAGCCAGGACTGGGACTCGGGATTAAACGAGCAGTACTTC
D gene: NA
clone size: NA
J gene: TRBJ2-7
V gene: TRBV4-3
CDR3 length: 16

CDR3 protein: CASSTSGTRVGYGYTF
CDR3 DNA: TGTGCCAGTAGTACCTCCGGGACACGTGTGGGCTATGGCTACACCTTC
D gene: NA
clone size: NA
J gene: TRBJ1-2
V gene: TRBV19
CDR3 length: 16

CDR3 protein: CSVERTNYNEQFF
CDR3 DNA: TGCAGCGTTGAAAGGACTAACTACAATGAGCAGTTCTTC
D gene: NA
clone size: NA
J gene: TRBJ2-1
V gene: TRBV29-1
CDR3 length: 13

CDR3 protein: CASSLGGSLSSYEQYF
CDR3 DNA: TGTGCCAGCAGCTTAGGCGGGAGCCTTAGCTCCTACGAGCAGTACTTC
D gene: TRBD2
clone size: NA
J gene: TRBJ2-7
V gene: TRBV7-2
CDR3 length: 16

CDR3 protein: CAWKPQGLAGVRDTQYF
CDR3 DNA: TGTGCCTGGAAACCCCAGGGACTAGCGGGAGTTCGAGATACGCAGTATTTT
D gene: TRBD2
clone size: NA
J gene: TRBJ2-3
V gene: TRBV30
CDR3 length: 17

CDR3 protein: CASSQVSGRIADTQYF
CDR3 DNA: TGCGCCAGCAGCCAGGTTAGCGGGAGAATCGCAGATACGCAGTATTTT
D gene: TRBD2
clone size: once
J gene: TRBJ2-3
V gene: TRBV5-1
CDR3 length: 16